This T cell receptor beta chain came from a study of early T cells in non-severe SARS-CoV-2 infection. In the study overall: Whole-blood bulk RNA, unsorted, was sequenced, and chains were unpaired.

The protocol attached unique molecular identifiers to individual cDNA molecules. TCRdb reanalysed the 5' RACE reads using MiXCR and keeps one entry per CDR3 protein. Here the sample spans about 83,000 distinct CDR3 sequences, approximately 13% being singletons. There are a few counts of this clonotype. The junction departs from the called germline gene at one end, perhaps through a read error. Germline V gives CDR1 SSHAT, CDR2 FNYEAQ (reference sequence). The CDR3 covers 13 residues. The rearrangement links TRBV7-7 to TRBJ2-2; D ambiguous. This sequence was found in an adult who was a healthcare worker with PCR-confirmed SARS-CoV-2 infection or an uninfected control (not recorded which). The sample taken for sequencing was whole blood. The CDR3 loop reads CASSLDVTGELFF. CDR3 nucleotide sequence: TGTGCTAGCAGCCTAGATGTCACCGGGGAGCTGTTTTTT.